This T cell receptor (beta chain) was sequenced in a study of shared clonotypes between healthy human individuals. Whole-study results and caveats: Larger richness was generally estimated for naive than memory subsets.

V lost 6 bases and J lost 5, with 13 bases in between. This CDR3 is built from 13 residues. Germline lookup yields CDR1 MNHEY and CDR2 SVGAGI. Generated by immunoSEQ multiplex PCR, the TCRdb table keeps only in-frame clones and is missing some. The data show about 2.5 million clones, about nine tenths seen once. A note on this clone: The antigen remains undetermined.

The receptor was derived from a man aged 18 to 35 in good health. Some clones in this sample may be carry-over from other donors' samples. Sequenced material: naive CD4+ T cells from PBMCs. Regarding subset: CD45RA+ positively selected. The chain uses TRBV6-5 and TRBJ2-5, with a tentative D call TRBD2 (6 bases). CDR3 in amino acids: CASSMEGRETQYF. The CDR3 nucleotides are TGTGCCAGCAGCATGGAGGGTCGGGAGACCCAGTACTTC.